Included here is one TCR beta chain sequence, with context. The target antigen is unknown. Germline CDR1 reads SGDLS; CDR2 reads YYNGEE. V lost 7 bases and J lost 7, with 15 bases in between. The CDR3 extends over 12 amino acids. The data stem from a study of T cells in localized non-small cell lung cancer. Study findings and constraints: Since sequencing was restricted to only one region of the tumor, intratumor heterogeneity remains a possibility. A raised T cell density in blood coincided with lengthier overall survival.

Method: immunoSEQ multiplex PCR; TCRdb's copy keeps in-frame clones and lacks some. The repertoire holds roughly 72,000 clones, with approximately 80% as singletons. The sample was peripheral blood, taken before any cancer treatment. The chain employs TRBV9 and TRBJ2-7; D perhaps matches TRBD1 (7 bases). This TCR derives from a female donor older than 55 with stage I lung adenocarcinoma. CDR3 bases: TGTGCCAGCGGCGCTGCAGGGGGGGAGCAGTACTTC. It encodes CASGAAGGEQYF.